Below, 2 T cell receptor beta chains from the same sample are listed, as sequenced in a study of vaccination and CD4 T cells after COVID-19. These receptors lack a known antigen. As to treatment: roughly 10-day PBMC culture with coronavirus spike peptide pools or control peptides (ViraFEST assay). According to the study, CD4+ T cells from the unexposed donor were gathered ahead of the COVID-19 pandemic (2011-2018). Cultured CD4+ T-cell DNA underwent Oncomine TCR Beta short-read sequencing. TCRdb reprocessed the PCR reads with MiXCR, giving one entry per CDR3 protein. The profile shows about 5,700 distinct CDR3 sequences, roughly 37% of them singletons. The sequencing sample was made of CD4+ T cells from blood, cultured in vitro. The receptors stem from a human donor in good health.

This clonotype showed up just a few times. V is TRBV7-9 and J is TRBJ2-3; perhaps D is TRBD1 or TRBD2 (5 bases each). V was trimmed by 2 bases and J by 0 bases, leaving 15 bases between them. This CDR3 has 17 residues. Germline V CDR1 and CDR2: SEHNR, FQNEAQ (reference sequence). The CDR3 is CASSLRGGQVSTDTQYF. CDR3 DNA sequence: TGTGCCAGCAGCTTAAGGGGCGGGCAGGTCAGCACAGATACGCAGTATTTT. The full variable domain, in which reference TRBV7-9 and TRBJ2-3 provide the parts outside the CDR3, is DTGVSQNPRHKITKRGQNVTFRCDPISEHNRLYWYRQTLGQGPEFLTYFQNEAQLEKSRLLSDRFSAERPKGSFSTLEIQRTEQGDSAMYLCASSLRGGQVSTDTQYFGPGTRLTVL.

This clonotype was counted once. The chain joins TRBV20-1 to TRBJ2-3; TRBD2 matches 8 bases. Per the germline V gene, CDR1 is DFQATT and CDR2 is SNEGSKA (reference sequence). The V segment lost 1 base and the J segment 6 bases; nucleotides outside the gene matches: 6. CDR3 size: 14 residues. CDR3 amino acids: CSARAGGPRDTQYF. CDR3 bases: TGCAGTGCTAGAGCGGGGGGGCCAAGGGATACGCAGTATTTT.